One sample yielded the 29 T cell receptor beta chains listed below, sequenced in a study of cytomegalovirus exposure and HLA in healthy donors. The PCR contained 60 Vbeta and 13 Jbeta primers. Only in-frame clones appear in the TCRdb table, and some are missing; sequencing was by immunoSEQ multiplex PCR. The sample consists of 130,000 to 150,000 clones, roughly 80% of them appearing once. What was sequenced was PBMCs. All receptors derive from a female donor in good health and CMV-seronegative.

Regarding this clone: Compared with germline, one end of the junction differs, possibly owing to a read error. This sequence joins TRBV7-9 and TRBJ1-6; D not certain. CDR1 is SEHNR, CDR2 FQNEAQ, per germline (reference sequence). The CDR3 loop spans 13 amino acids. CDR3 residues: CSSSSGLDSPLHF. CDR3 sequence (DNA): TGTTCCAGCAGCTCCGGACTGGATTCACCCCTCCACTTT. Complete variable domain (other parts from reference TRBV7-9 and TRBJ1-6): DTGVSQNPRHKITKRGQNVTFRCDPISEHNRLYWYRQTLGQGPEFLTYFQNEAQLEKSRLLSDRFSAERPKGSFSTLEIQRTEQGDSAMYLCSSSSGLDSPLHFGNGTRLTVT.

A note on this clone: In the same sample, other DNA sequences code for this CDR3. The V and J genes are TRBV27 and TRBJ1-2; D unresolved. Trimming stripped 3 bases from V and 4 bases from J, with 9 bases between. CDR3 size: 13 residues. CDR1 is MNHEY, CDR2 SMNVEV, per germline (reference sequence). For the CDR3, the DNA is TGTGCCAGCAGTTTGGTCCGGGGCTATGGCTACACCTTC. This translates into CASSLVRGYGYTF.

This clone has only one observation. This chain connects TRBV6-5 to TRBJ2-7; TRBD2 aligns across 8 bases. J lost 3 bases, V lost 5 bases, and 3 bases had no gene match. Germline V lookup: CDR1 MNHEY, CDR2 SVGAGI. The CDR3 extends over 13 amino acids. The CDR3 DNA is TGTGCCAGCAGTCCCAGCGGGAGCTACGAGCAGTACTTC. Amino acid sequence: CASSPSGSYEQYF.

The chain links TRBV6-1 to TRBJ2-5, with 8 bases that match TRBD2. With V trimmed by 6 bases and J by 4 bases, 10 bases remained unmatched. The CDR3 consists of 15 residues. Germline V gives CDR1 MNHNS, CDR2 SASEGT. The CDR3 here is CASRLAGRDVETQYF. CDR3 nucleotides: TGTGCCAGCAGATTAGCGGGGAGGGATGTAGAGACCCAGTACTTC.

V gene TRBV2 combines with J gene TRBJ2-1; D call uncertain. Germline lookup yields CDR1 SNHLY and CDR2 FYNNEI. The V end lost 1 base, the J end lost 8 bases, and 3 bases lay between the germline ends. The length of the CDR3 is 11 residues. The CDR3 DNA is TGTGCCAGCAGTGAAGGCGATGAGCAGTTCTTC. Translated, it gives CASSEGDEQFF.

The V and J genes are TRBV28 and TRBJ2-4; 8 bases match TRBD2. V lost 4 bases, J lost 6 bases, and 5 bases stayed unmatched. Germline CDR1 is MDHEN and CDR2 is SYDVKM. The CDR3 consists of 14 residues. CDR3 nucleotides: TGTGCCAGCAGTTCCTTCGCGGGGGGAAACATTCAGTACTTC. Protein sequence: CASSSFAGGNIQYF.

This clone has only one observation. The chain recombines TRBV30 with TRBJ1-5, with 10 bases matching TRBD1. J gave up 6 bases and V 0 bases, and 8 bases lay outside the gene matches. There are 16 residues in the CDR3. Germline CDR1 reads GTSNPN; CDR2 reads SVGIG (reference sequence). The CDR3 region is CAWSVGTGAVVQPQHF. The CDR3 DNA is TGTGCCTGGAGTGTTGGGACAGGGGCGGTCGTTCAGCCCCAGCATTTT.

The chain couples TRBV9 to TRBJ1-1; tentative D call: TRBD1 (6 bases). V was pared by 0 bases and J by 6 bases, with 21 bases between. In germline, CDR1 is SGDLS, CDR2 YYNGEE. The length of the CDR3 is 17 residues. In DNA, the CDR3 is TGTGCCAGCAGCGTAGATGGTGGGGCAGGGGTCAAGGCTGAAGCTTTCTTT. Its translation is CASSVDGGAGVKAEAFF.

CDR3 coding DNA: TGTGCCAGCAGACTTACAGGGGGCCAATCCTACGAGCAGTACTTC. It is translated as CASRLTGGQSYEQYF. The J gene is TRBJ2-7, the V gene TRBV28; 9 positions agree with TRBD1. The CDR3 runs 15 residues. The germline CDR1 and CDR2 sequences are MDHEN and SYDVKM. The V and J ends lost 6 bases and 1 base, in that order; junction bases with no gene match: 7.

The V and J genes are TRBV14 and TRBJ1-1; possibly TRBD1 for D (6 bases). The CDR3 spans 13 residues. Deletions cut 4 bases from V and 11 bases from J, with 17 bases between. Germline CDR1 and CDR2: SGHDN and FVKESK. In DNA form, the CDR3 reads TGTGCCAGCAGCCGAACAGGGTCGAGCTTGGCTTTCTTT. Protein product: CASSRTGSSLAFF.

This rearrangement joins TRBV7-9 to TRBJ2-7; 11 bases map to TRBD2. Germline loops: CDR1 SEHNR, CDR2 FQNEAQ (reference sequence). With 5 bases clipped from V and 1 base from J, the junction kept 7 bases outside the gene matches. The CDR3 totals 16 residues. The CDR3 here is CASSPGTSGISYEQYF. CDR3 in DNA: TGTGCCAGCAGCCCCGGGACTAGCGGAATTTCCTACGAGCAGTACTTC.

The chain has TRBV27 and TRBJ1-4; D is undetermined. Trimming shortened V by 8 bases and J by 7 bases, and 11 bases separated the two germline ends. Germline-derived CDR1 and CDR2 are MNHEY and SMNVEV (reference sequence). The CDR3 extends over 12 amino acids. The CDR3 region is CASGPTAEKLFF. The DNA of the CDR3 is TGTGCCAGCGGGCCCACGGCTGAAAAACTGTTTTTT.

CDR3 region: CASSGTGGLTYGYTF. In DNA form, the CDR3 reads TGTGCCAGCAGCGGGACAGGGGGCCTGACGTATGGCTACACCTTC. The chain uses TRBV6-1 and TRBJ1-2, with 12 bases identical to TRBD1. The CDR3 is made up of 15 amino acids. V lost 6 bases and J lost 5; bases outside the gene matches: 7. Germline V lookup: CDR1 MNHNS, CDR2 SASEGT.

The chain uses TRBV5-4 and TRBJ2-1, with 8 bases fitting TRBD2. This CDR3 has 14 residues. The V gene's germline CDR1 is SGHNT and CDR2 YYREEE (reference sequence). V was clipped by 0 bases and J by 10 bases; unmatched bases: 6. CDR3 loop: CASSLGTEREEQFF. Written as DNA, the CDR3 is TGTGCCAGCAGCTTGGGTACCGAGCGGGAGGAGCAGTTCTTC.

The chain uses TRBV5-1 and TRBJ2-5; 8 bases align to TRBD1. The J segment lost 5 bases and the V segment lost 5 bases, leaving 2 bases of the junction unmatched. This CDR3 has 12 amino acids. The germline V gene encodes CDR1 SGHRS and CDR2 YFSETQ. Written as DNA, the CDR3 is TGCGCCAGCAGGGACAGGGTCGAGACCCAGTACTTC. This gives the protein CASRDRVETQYF. Complete variable domain (other parts from reference TRBV5-1 and TRBJ2-5): KAGVTQTPRYLIKTRGQQVTLSCSPISGHRSVSWYQQTPGQGLQFLFEYFSETQRNKGNFPGRFSGRQFSNSRSEMNVSTLELGDSALYLCASRDRVETQYFGPGTRLLVL.

The sample holds a few counts of this clone. The V call is TRBV6-5, the J call TRBJ1-5, with D maybe TRBD1 (5 bases). Trimming stripped 7 bases from V and 5 bases from J, with 6 bases between. CDR1 MNHEY and CDR2 SVGAGI come from the germline V gene. The CDR3 has 11 residues. The CDR3 spells CASMTDQPQHF. CDR3 nucleotides: TGTGCCAGCATGACAGATCAGCCCCAGCATTTT.

The V gene is TRBV19, the J gene TRBJ1-2; D unresolved. This CDR3 contains 14 residues. V was trimmed by 3 bases and J by 2 bases, leaving 10 bases between them. CDR1 is LNHDA, CDR2 SQIVND, per germline (reference sequence). In nucleotides, the CDR3 is TGTGCCAGTAGTATGGCTGGGCTCAACTATGGCTACACCTTC. This codes for CASSMAGLNYGYTF. The variable domain in full, completed from reference TRBV19 and TRBJ1-2, reads DGGITQSPKYLFRKEGQNVTLSCEQNLNHDAMYWYRQDPGQGLRLIYYSQIVNDFQKGDIAEGYSVSREKKESFPLTVTSAQKNPTAFYLCASSMAGLNYGYTFGSGTRLTVV.

V and J are TRBV28 and TRBJ2-7; D uncertain. CDR3 size: 13 residues. Germline V gene lookup returns CDR1 MDHEN and CDR2 SYDVKM. V lost 3 bases to trimming and J lost 5 bases, with 11 bases between them. The CDR3 DNA reads TGTGCCAGCAGTTTCTGGGCTCGGAACGAGCAGTACTTC. Translating it yields CASSFWARNEQYF. Based on the CDR3 plus reference TRBV28 and TRBJ2-7, the full variable domain is DVKVTQSSRYLVKRTGEKVFLECVQDMDHENMFWYRQDPGLGLRLIYFSYDVKMKEKGDIPEGYSVSREKKERFSLILESASTNQTSMYLCASSFWARNEQYFGPGTRLTVT.

The chain joins TRBV9 to TRBJ2-3; 8 positions match TRBD1. The V gene's germline CDR1 is SGDLS and CDR2 YYNGEE. V lost 0 bases, J lost 3 bases, and 3 bases stayed unmatched. This CDR3 has 15 residues. CDR3 in DNA: TGTGCCAGCAGCGTAGAGAGGACAGGGACAGATACGCAGTATTTT. Encoded protein: CASSVERTGTDTQYF. The full variable domain, rest sourced from reference TRBV9 and TRBJ2-3, is DSGVTQTPKHLITATGQRVTLRCSPRSGDLSVYWYQQSLDQGLQFLIQYYNGEERAKGNILERFSAQQFPDLHSELNLSSLELGDSALYFCASSVERTGTDTQYFGPGTRLTVL.

This chain joins TRBV29-1 and TRBJ2-2; 7 nucleotides align to TRBD1. The germline CDR1 and CDR2 sequences are SQVTM and ANQGSEA. Germline trimming cut 3 bases from V and 3 bases from J; bases unmatched to any gene: 10. CDR3 length: 16 amino acids. The chain's CDR3 is CSVDTTGVGDTGELFF. The CDR3 bases are TGCAGCGTTGATACTACAGGGGTCGGGGACACCGGGGAGCTGTTTTTT.

This clone was counted between two and nine times. V and J are TRBV11-2 and TRBJ2-3; 7 nucleotides match TRBD1. CDR3 length: 17 amino acids. Trimming took 0 bases from V and 2 from J; bases not matched to a gene: 8. Germline V gives CDR1 SGHAT, CDR2 FQNNGV. The CDR3 reads CASSLEVRGSPTDTQYF. CDR3 bases: TGTGCCAGCAGCTTAGAGGTCAGGGGGTCACCCACAGATACGCAGTATTTT. The full variable domain, completed using reference TRBV11-2 and TRBJ2-3, is EAGVAQSPRYKIIEKRQSVAFWCNPISGHATLYWYQQILGQGPKLLIQFQNNGVVDDSQLPKDRFSAERLKGVDSTLKIQPAKLEDSAVYLCASSLEVRGSPTDTQYFGPGTRLTVL.

V gene TRBV18 combines with J gene TRBJ1-2; TRBD1 agrees at 8 bases. The CDR3 extends over 14 amino acids. V gave up 3 bases and J gave up 6 bases; unmatched junction bases: 6. From germline, CDR1 is KGHSH and CDR2 LQKENI. The CDR3 nucleotides read TGTGCCAGCTCACCGTTCCAGGGGGCCCATGGCTACACCTTC. It specifies CASSPFQGAHGYTF.

The chain joins TRBV10-2 to TRBJ2-1, with TRBD2 matching 7 bases. Germline trimming cut 2 bases from V and 9 bases from J; bases unmatched to any gene: 1. The V gene's germline CDR1 is WSHSY and CDR2 SAAADI. The CDR3 totals 12 residues. The CDR3 loop reads CASSEAGVEQFF. DNA for the CDR3: TGCGCCAGCAGTGAGGCGGGAGTTGAGCAGTTCTTC.

This clone came up once. The chain joins TRBV1 to TRBJ2-1; TRBD2 reflects the table's D call only, with no check against the DNA. TRBV1 is an annotated pseudogene. The CDR3 extends over 18 amino acids. The CDR3 DNA follows: TGCACCAGCAGCCAAGATTATGAACTATGCTTTACCTACAATGAGCAGTTCTTC. This encodes CTSSQDYELCFTYNEQFF.

The rearrangement uses TRBV5-6 and TRBJ2-1; 11 bases line up with TRBD2. Germline CDR1 reads SGHDT; CDR2 reads YYEEEE. V lost 4 bases and J lost 4; bases outside the gene matches: 7. The CDR3 loop spans 16 amino acids. CDR3 residues: CASSRGLAVSYNEQFF. CDR3 coding DNA: TGTGCCAGCAGCCGGGGACTAGCGGTTTCTTACAATGAGCAGTTCTTC.

The gene calls are TRBV23-1 and TRBJ1-2, with D maybe TRBD1 (6 bases). TRBV23-1 is reported as an ORF; its role is uncertain. Deletions cut 6 bases from V and 6 bases from J, with 14 bases between. The CDR3 length is 13 residues. As DNA, the CDR3 is TGCGCCAGCAGAATCCGGGGGGCGGATGGCTACACCTTC. Protein sequence: CASRIRGADGYTF.

This rearrangement joins TRBV6-1 to TRBJ2-7; TRBD1 might be the D (6 bases). Between the trimmed V and J ends, which lost 0 bases and 3 bases, there was a span of 18 bases. The CDR3 extends over 17 amino acids. The germline CDR1 and CDR2 sequences are MNHNS and SASEGT. Here the CDR3 reads CASSEAVAWGLSYEQYF. The CDR3 DNA reads as TGTGCCAGCAGTGAAGCTGTGGCTTGGGGGCTAAGCTACGAGCAGTACTTC.

This chain links TRBV29-1 with TRBJ1-2; 7 bases are a match to TRBD1. The CDR3 length is 12 residues. Per the germline V gene, CDR1 is SQVTM and CDR2 is ANQGSEA. Trimming removed 7 bases from V and 4 bases from J; junction bases left unmatched: 6. The CDR3 spells CSARTGPYGYTF. CDR3 nucleotides: TGCAGCGCCCGGACAGGCCCCTATGGCTACACCTTC.

This clone was seen more than once but under ten times. The V and J genes are TRBV9 and TRBJ2-5; no reliable D call. Between the trimmed V and J ends, which lost 2 bases and 5 bases, there was a span of 10 bases. This CDR3 is built from 13 residues. The V gene's germline CDR1 is SGDLS and CDR2 YYNGEE. For the CDR3, the DNA is TGTGCCAGCAGCGTCACGATCCGGGAGACCCAGTACTTC. Amino acid sequence: CASSVTIRETQYF.